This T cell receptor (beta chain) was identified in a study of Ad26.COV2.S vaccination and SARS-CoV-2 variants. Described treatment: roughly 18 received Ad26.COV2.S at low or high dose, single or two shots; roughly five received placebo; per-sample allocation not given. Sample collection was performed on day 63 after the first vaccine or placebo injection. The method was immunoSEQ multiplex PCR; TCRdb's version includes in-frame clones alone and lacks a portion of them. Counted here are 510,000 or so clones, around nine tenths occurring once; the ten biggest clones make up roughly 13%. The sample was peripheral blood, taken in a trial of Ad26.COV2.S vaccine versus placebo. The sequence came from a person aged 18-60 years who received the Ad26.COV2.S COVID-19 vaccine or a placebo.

As DNA, the CDR3 is TGTGCCAGCAGTGGAACAGGGGAAGTCGGCCACAATGAGCAGTTCTTC. It translates to CASSGTGEVGHNEQFF. The genes are TRBV25-1 and TRBJ2-1; the match to TRBD1 covers 7 bases. The length of the CDR3 is 16 residues. Germline lookup yields CDR1 MGHDK and CDR2 SYGVNS. J gave up 5 bases and V 4 bases, and 11 bases lay outside the gene matches.